A selection of T cell receptor beta chains follows, all from one sample in a study of T cells in Graves' hyperthyroidism and ophthalmopathy. Each CDR3 protein is one row after TCRdb ran MiXCR on the multiplex PCR reads. In the table there are 490,000 or so distinct CDR3 sequences, approximately 22% of which are singletons. The sequencing sample was made of blood. These receptor sequences come from a woman aged 70-85 years with Graves' ophthalmopathy. Each CDR3 is given with its conserved first and last residue. D genes are given only for firm matches. Only some rows state a clone size, as once, few, many or a class for expanded clones.

abundance,j_gene,v_gene,d_gene,CDR3aa,CDR3nt
many,TRBJ1-2,TRBV11-2,NA,CASSLVGSYTSGYTF,TGTGCCAGCAGCTTAGTGGGCAGCTATACGTCCGGCTACACCTTC
NA,TRBJ1-2,TRBV11-2,NA,CASSRGPRDYGYTF,TGTGCCAGCAGCCGGGGCCCCCGGGACTATGGCTACACCTTC
NA,TRBJ2-7,TRBV28,NA,CASSLFSNTGEQYF,TGTGCCAGCAGTTTATTTAGTAACACCGGCGAGCAGTACTTC
few,TRBJ2-4,TRBV20-1,NA,CSAVKRQLAKNIQYF,TGCAGTGCTGTAAAGCGGCAACTAGCCAAAAACATTCAGTACTTC
NA,TRBJ2-7,TRBV10-3,TRBD1,CAISRDSLDEQYF,TGTGCCATCAGCCGGGACAGTCTCGACGAGCAGTACTTC
NA,TRBJ2-3,TRBV9,TRBD1,CASSYRQGYPDTQYF,TGTGCCAGCAGCTATAGACAGGGGTATCCAGATACGCAGTATTTT
few,TRBJ1-1,TRBV7-9,NA,CASSFRGGLQAFF,TGTGCCAGCAGCTTTCGGGGCGGCCTGCAAGCTTTCTTT
NA,TRBJ1-1,TRBV9,NA,CASSATAYGGPEAFF,TGTGCCAGCAGCGCCACAGCCTACGGGGGCCCTGAAGCTTTCTTT
NA,TRBJ2-1,TRBV7-9,TRBD2,CASSFGRDELAGLTNEQFF,TGTGCCAGCAGCTTCGGGAGGGACGAACTAGCGGGACTAACCAATGAGCAGTTCTTC
NA,TRBJ1-1,TRBV19,TRBD1,CASSITGQASTEAFF,TGTGCCAGTAGTATAACGGGACAGGCGAGCACTGAAGCTTTCTTT
many,TRBJ2-5,TRBV6-1,TRBD2,CASSESLAGFETQYF,TGTGCCAGCAGTGAATCCCTAGCGGGATTTGAGACCCAGTACTTC
many,TRBJ1-1,TRBV30,NA,CAWSVLMKNTEAFF,TGTGCCTGGAGTGTACTCATGAAGAACACTGAAGCTTTCTTT
many,TRBJ1-5,TRBV28,NA,CASSVVLRNQPQHF,TGTGCCAGCTCAGTTGTCCTTCGCAATCAGCCCCAGCATTTT
few,TRBJ2-7,TRBV12-3/TRBV12-4,TRBD2,CASSLTLPSGDPYEQYF,TGTGCCAGCAGTTTAACGCTTCCTAGCGGGGACCCCTACGAGCAGTACTTC